This entry lists 4 T cell receptor beta chains sequenced from one sample in a study of cytomegalovirus exposure and HLA in healthy donors. PCR primers comprised 60 Vbeta and 13 Jbeta primers. Using immunoSEQ multiplex PCR, the repertoire was profiled, and TCRdb retains in-frame clones only, with some absent. The repertoire has around 140,000 clones, approximately 10% of them found once; the top ten carry roughly 6.4%. Sequencing input: PBMCs. The receptors come from a woman aged 40 to 50 in good health and CMV-seropositive.

This chain joins TRBV19 and TRBJ2-7; 8 bases align to TRBD1. Germline lookup yields CDR1 LNHDA and CDR2 SQIVND (reference sequence). Unmatched junction bases numbered 4, after V lost 3 bases and J lost 3 bases. The CDR3 sequence is 14 residues long. The CDR3 DNA reads TGTGCCAGTAGTATCCGGACAGGGATCTACGAGCAGTACTTC. This encodes CASSIRTGIYEQYF. Using reference TRBV19 and TRBJ2-7 for the parts outside the CDR3, the full variable domain is DGGITQSPKYLFRKEGQNVTLSCEQNLNHDAMYWYRQDPGQGLRLIYYSQIVNDFQKGDIAEGYSVSREKKESFPLTVTSAQKNPTAFYLCASSIRTGIYEQYFGPGTRLTVT.

The rearrangement joins TRBV5-1 to TRBJ2-3; TRBD2 agrees at 11 bases. J lost 3 bases, V lost 0 bases, and 6 bases had no gene match. The CDR3 runs 17 residues. Germline V gives CDR1 SGHRS, CDR2 YFSETQ. CDR3 protein: CASSLGASGGRTDTQYF. The CDR3 nucleotides read TGCGCCAGCAGCTTGGGTGCTAGCGGGGGGAGGACAGATACGCAGTATTTT.

In this sample, this clone turned up a few times. The chain couples TRBV6-5 to TRBJ1-4; tentatively, D is TRBD1 (5 bases). The CDR3 runs to 15 residues. The ends were cut back, 0 bases at V and 7 bases at J, with 12 bases in the middle. Germline CDR1 is MNHEY and CDR2 is SVGAGI. The CDR3 spells CASSYSGFGGEKLFF. The CDR3 region has the DNA TGTGCCAGCAGTTACTCAGGGTTCGGGGGTGAAAAACTGTTTTTT.

This chain uses TRBV5-1 with TRBJ2-5; 9 nucleotides agree with TRBD1. The CDR3 is made up of 17 amino acids. The V gene's germline CDR1 is SGHRS and CDR2 YFSETQ. The ends lost 4 bases at V and 11 bases at J; junction bases unmatched: 21. The CDR3: CASSPVPSGQGVGEQYF. The CDR3, as DNA: TGCGCCAGCAGCCCGGTCCCCTCGGGACAGGGAGTCGGGGAGCAGTACTTC.